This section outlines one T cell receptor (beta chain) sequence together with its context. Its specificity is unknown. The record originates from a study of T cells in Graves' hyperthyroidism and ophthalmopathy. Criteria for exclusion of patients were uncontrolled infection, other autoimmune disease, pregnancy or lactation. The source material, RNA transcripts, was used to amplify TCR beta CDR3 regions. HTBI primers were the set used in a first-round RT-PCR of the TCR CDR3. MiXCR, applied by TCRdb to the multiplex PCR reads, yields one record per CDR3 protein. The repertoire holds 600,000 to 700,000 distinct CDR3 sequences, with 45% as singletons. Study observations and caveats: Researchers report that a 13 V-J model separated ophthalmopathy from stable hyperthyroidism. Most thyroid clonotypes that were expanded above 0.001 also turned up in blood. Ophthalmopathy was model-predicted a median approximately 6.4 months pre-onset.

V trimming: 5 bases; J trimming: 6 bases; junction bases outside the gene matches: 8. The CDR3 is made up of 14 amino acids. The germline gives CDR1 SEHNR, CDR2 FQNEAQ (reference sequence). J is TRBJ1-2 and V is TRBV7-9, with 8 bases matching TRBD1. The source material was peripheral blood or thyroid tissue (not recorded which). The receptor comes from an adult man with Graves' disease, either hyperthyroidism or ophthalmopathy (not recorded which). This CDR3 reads CASSPSTGDNGYTF. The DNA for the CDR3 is TGTGCCAGCAGCCCCTCGACAGGGGATAATGGCTACACCTTC. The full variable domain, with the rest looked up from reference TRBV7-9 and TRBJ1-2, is DTGVSQNPRHKITKRGQNVTFRCDPISEHNRLYWYRQTLGQGPEFLTYFQNEAQLEKSRLLSDRFSAERPKGSFSTLEIQRTEQGDSAMYLCASSPSTGDNGYTFGSGTRLTVV.